This T cell receptor beta chain was found in a study of post-analysis software for immune sequencing data. Study context: Secondary progressive, relapsing-remitting and progressive-relapsing multiple sclerosis were among the included disease courses.

Trimming cost V 5 bases and J 3 bases, with 17 bases left between them. CDR1 and CDR2 (germline): SEHNR, FQNEAQ (reference sequence). The CDR3 runs 15 residues. This clonotype has more than one count but fewer than ten. Its antigen is not identified. Sequencing libraries made from TCR beta cDNA carried unique molecular identifiers. When 1 to 10 million T cells were used, they gave 500,000 or so cDNA molecules. In TCRdb, the PCR reads were re-called with MiXCR into one record per CDR3 protein. The data contain around 400,000 distinct CDR3 sequences, around 33% of them seen just once; the ten biggest clones take up roughly 12%. Findings of the study overall: Controls' normalized Chao1 diversity significantly exceeded that of multiple sclerosis patients. Four to six TRBV segments were more frequent in patients than controls; TRBV5-6, TRBV5-1 and TRBV20-1 belonged to this group. Strong co-clustering by F measure was seen for same-batch samples.

What was sequenced was blood. The V and J genes are TRBV7-9 and TRBJ2-7, with a possible D match to TRBD1 (6 bases). The sequence was obtained from a girl aged 5-17 years with multiple sclerosis. CDR3 sequence: CASSHREMSIYEQYF. The CDR3 DNA reads as TGTGCCAGCAGCCACAGGGAAATGAGCATCTACGAGCAGTACTTC.